The rows below give T cell receptor beta chains drawn from one sample of a study of cytomegalovirus exposure and HLA in healthy donors. Repertoires were generated with immunoSEQ multiplex PCR, while TCRdb's copy carries only in-frame clones and drops some. The sample comprises approximately 210,000 clones, around 80% of which are singletons, and about 6% rests with the top ten. Sequencing input: PBMCs. Receptors were obtained from a man aged 40-49 years in good health and CMV-seropositive. Both conserved end residues are part of each CDR3. The D gene is left open where the match is weak. Expanded clones are given a class, and other clones once, few, many or no size at all.

v_gene	abundance	d_gene	j_gene	CDR3aa	CDR3nt
TRBV4-1	NA	NA	TRBJ1-5	CASSQAGTVNQPQHF	TGCGCCAGCAGCCAAGCGGGGACTGTGAATCAGCCCCAGCATTTT
TRBV5-4	NA	NA	TRBJ2-1	CASRHGQLYNEQFF	TGTGCCAGCAGACATGGACAGTTATACAATGAGCAGTTCTTC
TRBV7-9	NA	NA	TRBJ1-4	CASSFQGRANEKLFF	TGTGCCAGCAGCTTTCAGGGTCGGGCTAATGAAAAACTGTTTTTT
TRBV11-1	NA	NA	TRBJ1-1	CASSQAGTLNTEAFF	TGTGCCAGCAGTCAGGCCGGGACACTGAACACTGAAGCTTTCTTT
TRBV6-6	NA	TRBD1	TRBJ2-3	CASSRDSGPTDTQYF	TGTGCCAGCAGTCGGGACAGCGGACCCACAGATACGCAGTATTTT
TRBV30	NA	TRBD1	TRBJ1-1	CAWGLGQGVNTEAFF	TGTGCCTGGGGCCTGGGACAGGGGGTTAACACTGAAGCTTTCTTT
TRBV7-3	NA	TRBD2	TRBJ2-3	CASASGTSTDTQYF	TGTGCCAGCGCGAGCGGGACGAGCACAGATACGCAGTATTTT
TRBV5-5	NA	TRBD2	TRBJ2-1	CASSFRRLAGGGPYNEQFF	TGTGCCAGCAGCTTCAGGAGGCTAGCGGGGGGGGGACCCTACAATGAGCAGTTCTTC
TRBV6-5	once	NA	TRBJ2-1	CASSKSGTYNEQFF	TGTGCCAGCAGTAAGTCGGGAACCTACAATGAGCAGTTCTTC
TRBV7-9	NA	TRBD2	TRBJ2-1	CASSLIVVAGGHEQFF	TGTGCCAGCAGCTTGATTGTTGTAGCGGGAGGACATGAGCAGTTCTTC
TRBV19	NA	NA	TRBJ2-1	CASSIGGLVDPFYNEQFF	TGTGCCAGTAGTATTGGAGGTCTGGTGGACCCCTTCTACAATGAGCAGTTCTTC
TRBV5-1	NA	NA	TRBJ2-3	CASSKPDTRDTQYF	TGCGCCAGCAGCAAACCGGACACCAGGGATACGCAGTATTTT
TRBV14	NA	NA	TRBJ2-5	CASSQRQLQETQYF	TGTGCCAGCAGCCAACGACAGCTCCAAGAGACCCAGTACTTC
TRBV5-1	NA	NA	TRBJ2-2	CASSLGSAGELFF	TGCGCCAGCAGCTTGGGGAGTGCCGGGGAGCTGTTTTTT
TRBV6-5	NA	NA	TRBJ1-2	CASSRRSNYGYTF	TGTGCCAGCAGTCGGCGGTCTAACTATGGCTACACCTTC
TRBV7-6	once	NA	TRBJ2-1	CASSQQGSYNEQFF	TGTGCCAGCAGCCAACAGGGCTCCTACAATGAGCAGTTCTTC
TRBV5-1	few	NA	TRBJ2-3	CASHRASFTDTQYF	TGCGCCAGCCACAGGGCCTCCTTCACAGATACGCAGTATTTT
TRBV12-5	NA	NA	TRBJ2-1	CASGLGLPEQFF	TGTGCTAGTGGTTTGGGGCTTCCTGAGCAGTTCTTC
TRBV4-1	few	NA	TRBJ2-7	CASSQDQGPLYEQYF	TGCGCCAGCAGCCAAGATCAGGGGCCTCTCTACGAGCAGTACTTC
TRBV30	NA	NA	TRBJ1-1	CAWSVLNRAALKAFF	TGTGCCTGGAGTGTACTCAACAGGGCGGCCTTAAAAGCTTTCTTT
TRBV7-2	NA	NA	TRBJ2-7	CASRGEVPPYEQYF	TGTGCCAGCAGGGGGGAGGTTCCGCCGTACGAGCAGTACTTC
TRBV4-1	NA	NA	TRBJ1-2	CASSTGTQNYGYTF	TGCGCCAGCAGCACCGGGACACAGAACTATGGCTACACCTTC
TRBV7-2	NA	NA	TRBJ1-1	CASSLVQGTLTEAFF	TGTGCCAGCAGCTTAGTTCAGGGCACCCTCACTGAAGCTTTCTTT
TRBV7-8	once	TRBD1	TRBJ1-2	CASSTRQGHGYTF	TGTGCCAGCAGTACCCGACAGGGCCATGGCTACACCTTC
TRBV7-9	NA	NA	TRBJ2-2	CASRGQVYGELFF	TGTGCCAGCCGGGGACAAGTATACGGGGAGCTGTTTTTT
TRBV21-1	NA	NA	TRBJ2-1	CASSQYNEQFF	TGTGCCAGCAGCCAGTACAATGAGCAGTTCTTC
TRBV7-9	NA	NA	TRBJ1-4	CASSLAGAADEKLFF	TGTGCCAGCAGCTTAGCGGGGGCCGCTGATGAAAAACTGTTTTTT
TRBV6-6	NA	NA	TRBJ1-1	CASSRQGNTEAFF	TGTGCCAGCAGTCGCCAGGGCAACACTGAAGCTTTCTTT
TRBV15	NA	NA	TRBJ1-4	CATSRDGGAAHNEKLFF	TGTGCCACCAGCAGAGATGGAGGCGCCGCTCATAATGAAAAACTGTTTTTT
TRBV6-1	NA	TRBD2	TRBJ2-5	CASRTSALKRETQYF	TGTGCCAGCCGGACTAGCGCCCTTAAGAGAGAGACCCAGTACTTC
TRBV2	few	TRBD1	TRBJ1-2	CASSGDRDYGYTF	TGTGCCAGCAGTGGGGACAGGGACTATGGCTACACCTTC
TRBV15	few	TRBD1	TRBJ1-5	CATSTSGTVGQPQHF	TGTGCCACCAGCACTTCCGGGACAGTCGGCCAGCCCCAGCATTTT
TRBV5-4	few	NA	TRBJ2-5	CASSLAEQETQYF	TGTGCCAGCAGCTTGGCAGAACAAGAGACCCAGTACTTC
TRBV7-6	NA	NA	TRBJ2-1	CASSLPGRTIAYNEQFF	TGTGCCAGCAGCTTACCCGGCCGGACTATCGCCTACAATGAGCAGTTCTTC
TRBV7-7	NA	NA	TRBJ2-3	CASSPTTGYGTDTQYF	TGTGCTAGCAGCCCCACCACAGGCTACGGCACAGATACGCAGTATTTT
TRBV9	NA	NA	TRBJ2-1	CASSPTLALSYNEQFF	TGTGCCAGCAGCCCTACCCTAGCCCTCTCCTACAATGAGCAGTTCTTC
TRBV9	once	NA	TRBJ1-1	CASSRTRDGTEAFF	TGTGCCAGCAGCCGTACTCGGGATGGCACTGAAGCTTTCTTT
TRBV5-1	NA	NA	TRBJ1-1	CASSLEQRAEAFF	TGCGCCAGCAGCTTGGAACAGAGAGCCGAAGCTTTCTTT
TRBV15	NA	NA	TRBJ1-1	CATSRDPGGGNTEAFF	TGTGCCACCAGCAGAGATCCTGGGGGGGGGAACACTGAAGCTTTCTTT
TRBV10-2	NA	TRBD2	TRBJ2-1	CASSEDGGGRPYNEQFF	TGCGCCAGCAGTGAAGACGGGGGCGGGAGGCCCTACAATGAGCAGTTCTTC
TRBV15	NA	NA	TRBJ1-1	CATTGRLNTEAFF	TGTGCCACCACCGGGAGGTTGAACACTGAAGCTTTCTTT
TRBV28	NA	TRBD2	TRBJ2-1	CASVPGGTFNEQFF	TGTGCCAGCGTTCCGGGGGGAACTTTCAATGAGCAGTTCTTC
TRBV18	NA	TRBD1	TRBJ2-3	CASSPTGASTDTQYF	TGTGCCAGCTCACCCACAGGGGCTAGCACAGATACGCAGTATTTT
TRBV15	NA	NA	TRBJ2-7	CATSRVRSRVGEQYF	TGTGCCACCAGCAGAGTCAGGAGCAGGGTCGGGGAGCAGTACTTC
TRBV5-1	NA	NA	TRBJ1-2	CASSSGGSNYYGYTF	TGCGCCAGCAGCTCCGGGGGATCGAATTACTATGGCTACACCTTC
TRBV6-1	once	TRBD2	TRBJ2-5	CASSLTSARTETQYF	TGTGCCAGCAGTCTGACTAGCGCCCGGACGGAGACCCAGTACTTC
TRBV21-1	NA	NA	TRBJ1-5	CASSTLTGILNQPQHF	TGTGCCAGCAGCACCCTGACAGGGATCCTCAATCAGCCCCAGCATTTT
TRBV2	NA	NA	TRBJ1-6	CASKTGTSPLHF	TGTGCCAGCAAAACAGGGACCTCACCCCTCCACTTT
TRBV10-2	NA	NA	TRBJ2-1	CASRPAASVVYNEQFF	TGCGCCAGCAGACCGGCCGCTAGCGTAGTCTACAATGAGCAGTTCTTC
TRBV4-2	NA	NA	TRBJ2-7	CASSQEAGASPGEQYF	TGTGCCAGCAGCCAAGAGGCAGGGGCCAGCCCAGGCGAGCAGTACTTC
TRBV11-3	few	NA	TRBJ1-1	CASSFSTEAFF	TGTGCCAGCAGCTTCAGCACTGAAGCTTTCTTT
TRBV4-1	NA	TRBD2	TRBJ2-3	CASSLYREVSTDTQYF	TGCGCCAGCAGCCTGTACCGGGAGGTTAGCACAGATACGCAGTATTTT